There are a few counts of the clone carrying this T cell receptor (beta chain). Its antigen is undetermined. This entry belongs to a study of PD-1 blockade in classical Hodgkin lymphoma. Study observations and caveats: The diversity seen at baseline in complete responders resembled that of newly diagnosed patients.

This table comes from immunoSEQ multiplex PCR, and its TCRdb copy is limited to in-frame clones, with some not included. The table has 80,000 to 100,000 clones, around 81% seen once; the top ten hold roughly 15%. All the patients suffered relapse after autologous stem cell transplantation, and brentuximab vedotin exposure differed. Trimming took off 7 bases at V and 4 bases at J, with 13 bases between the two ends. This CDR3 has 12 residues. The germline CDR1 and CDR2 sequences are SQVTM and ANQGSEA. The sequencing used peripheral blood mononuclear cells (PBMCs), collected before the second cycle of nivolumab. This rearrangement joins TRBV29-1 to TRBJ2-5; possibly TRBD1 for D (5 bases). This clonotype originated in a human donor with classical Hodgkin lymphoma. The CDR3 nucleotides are TGCAGCGCCTCGGACACATTAGAGACCCAGTACTTC. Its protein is CSASDTLETQYF.